This T cell receptor beta chain was obtained from a study of cytomegalovirus exposure and HLA in healthy donors. Regarding the study as a whole: Most TCR beta V segments were productive about 87% or about 30% of the time in an earlier analysis.

CDR1 is SGHTA and CDR2 is FQGNSA in the germline V gene. With 3 bases removed from V and 5 bases from J, the gap between germline ends came to 16 bases. The CDR3 has 15 residues. This clone was found once. Its antigen is undetermined. The primer mix had 60 Vbeta and 13 Jbeta primers. Data came from immunoSEQ multiplex PCR; TCRdb stores just in-frame clones and leaves some out. The data hold about 240,000 clones, with about 80% observed a single time. The sequencing sample was made of PBMCs. V gene TRBV7-2 combines with J gene TRBJ2-5, with D unclear. This TCR was recovered from a woman between 35 and 50 years old in good health and CMV-seropositive. The CDR3 spells CASSLQLVSRETQYF. The CDR3 nucleotides read TGTGCCAGCAGCTTGCAGCTAGTTAGTCGGGAGACCCAGTACTTC. Together with reference TRBV7-2 and TRBJ2-5, the CDR3 gives the full variable domain: GAGVSQSPSNKVTEKGKDVELRCDPISGHTALYWYRQSLGQGLEFLIYFQGNSAPDKSGLPSDRFSAERTGGSVSTLTIQRTQQEDSAVYLCASSLQLVSRETQYFGPGTRLLVL.